This T cell receptor beta chain came from a study of identical twins. This clonotype appeared a few times. Its antigen remains unidentified. The CDR3 has 13 residues. Trimming took 7 bases from V and 4 from J, leaving 8 bases between them. Germline V CDR1 and CDR2: LGHNT, FRNRAP. General study points: Out-of-frame beta sequences exhibited a weaker degree of excess twin sharing.

From the 5' RACE reads, TCRdb called clonotypes with MiXCR, one entry per CDR3 protein. The sample lists roughly 570,000 distinct CDR3 sequences, 7.5% to 10% occurring once. The data also belong to a second study, concerning yellow fever vaccine responses in identical twins.

The sequence came from a woman aged 18-35 years in good health. The source material was PBMCs. V usage is TRBV12-5 and J usage is TRBJ2-6; D call uncertain. CDR3 coding DNA: TGTGCTAGTGCCTCTTCCGGGGCCAACGTCCTGACTTTC. It yields the protein CASASSGANVLTF.